Sequencing of this TCR beta chain was carried out in a study of OX40 agonist ivuxolimab in advanced cancers. Study information: Clinicians treated patients with ivuxolimab, an agonistic anti-OX40 (CD134) antibody. Points from the study as a whole: On average, CD8+ T cells had more expanded clones than CD4+.

The CDR3 length is 13 residues. V was shortened by 1 base and J by 3 bases, with 7 bases between the two germline ends. Germline V gene data show CDR1 as LNHDA and CDR2 as SQIVND (reference sequence). Some clones are missing from TCRdb's copy, which holds only in-frame ones; the method was immunoSEQ multiplex PCR. The data show 9,500 to 15,000 clones, roughly 81% seen once. Remarks on this clone: Antigen specificity is unknown.

The source material was CD4+ or CD8+ T cells sorted from blood, sampled in a trial of the OX40 agonist ivuxolimab. This sequence joins TRBV19 and TRBJ2-7; weak D call: TRBD2 (5 bases). This TCR was recovered from an adult with an advanced solid tumor such as melanoma, head and neck, liver or kidney cancer. The CDR3 DNA sequence: TGTGCCAGTAGTATAGGCGCGGGCTACGAGCAGTACTTC. It codes for CASSIGAGYEQYF.